Listed below are T cell receptor beta chains from one sample, sequenced in a study of memory CD4+ T cells and cytomegalovirus serostatus. This table comes from immunoSEQ multiplex PCR, and its TCRdb copy is limited to in-frame clones, with some not included. The profile covers around 49,000 clones, with just under 80% appearing a single time and about 0.64% taken by the ten largest. The sample consisted of memory CD4+ T cells from blood. Receptors were obtained from an adult in good health and CMV-seronegative. Each CDR3 is given with its conserved first and last residue. D genes are given only for firm matches. The size field is filled for only some rows; it gives once, few, many or a size class.

clone_size j_call v_call d_call cdr3_aa cdr3_nt
. TRBJ2-7 TRBV19 TRBD2 CASSIDLAGGPYEQYF TGTGCCAGTAGTATAGATCTGGCGGGAGGGCCCTACGAGCAGTACTTC
. TRBJ1-4 TRBV6-5 . CASSKAAGNNEKLFF TGTGCCAGCAGCAAAGCGGCAGGGAATAATGAAAAACTGTTTTTT
. TRBJ2-3 TRBV27 . CASRTNSGGTQYF TGTGCCAGCAGAACAAATTCGGGCGGTACGCAGTATTTT
. TRBJ2-3 TRBV19 TRBD2 CASSPGLFPDTQYF TGTGCCAGTAGTCCGGGACTATTCCCAGATACGCAGTATTTT
. TRBJ1-1 TRBV6-1 . CASRAAPRTEAFF TGTGCCAGCAGGGCAGCCCCGAGGACTGAAGCTTTCTTT
. TRBJ2-2 TRBV6-4 . CASSGEGFTGELFF TGTGCCAGCAGTGGAGAGGGGTTCACCGGGGAGCTGTTTTTT
. TRBJ2-2 TRBV30 . CAWSGHGTGELFF TGTGCCTGGAGTGGCCATGGTACCGGGGAGCTGTTTTTT
. TRBJ1-5 TRBV6-1 . CASSEDMGAFPNQPQHF TGTGCCAGCAGTGAAGATATGGGGGCCTTCCCCAATCAGCCCCAGCATTTT
. TRBJ2-1 TRBV18 TRBD2 CASSPALAGGTYNEQFF TGTGCCAGCTCACCAGCTTTAGCGGGAGGGACCTACAATGAGCAGTTCTTC
once TRBJ2-2 TRBV19 . CASSISRVNTGELFF TGTGCCAGTAGTATTTCCAGGGTAAACACCGGGGAGCTGTTTTTT
. TRBJ1-1 TRBV27 TRBD1 CASSRWTGIVTEAFF TGTGCCAGCAGTCGCTGGACAGGGATTGTGACTGAAGCTTTCTTT
. TRBJ2-7 TRBV5-4 . CASSSANEQYF TGTGCCAGCAGCTCGGCTAACGAGCAGTACTTC
few TRBJ2-5 TRBV5-4 . CASSRNQETQYF TGTGCCAGCAGCCGAAATCAAGAGACCCAGTACTTC
. TRBJ1-5 TRBV6-1 . CASSVGPGGGQPQHF TGTGCCAGCAGTGTTGGCCCGGGGGGCGGACAGCCCCAGCATTTT
once TRBJ2-6 TRBV7-6 . CASSLKDYGSGANVLTF TGTGCCAGCAGCTTAAAGGACTATGGCTCTGGGGCCAACGTCCTGACTTTC
. TRBJ2-2 TRBV28 TRBD1 CASSLGQGYGELFF TGTGCCAGCAGTCTGGGACAGGGGTACGGGGAGCTGTTTTTT
. TRBJ2-3 TRBV13 TRBD2 CASSSEKSSGRGTDTQYF TGTGCCAGCAGCTCAGAGAAATCAAGCGGGAGGGGGACAGATACGCAGTATTTT
. TRBJ2-4 TRBV27 . CASSLMGTLAKNIQYF TGTGCCAGCAGTTTAATGGGGACCCTAGCCAAAAACATTCAGTACTTC
. TRBJ1-1 TRBV5-4 . CASSFGARGTEAFF TGTGCCAGCAGCTTTGGGGCGCGGGGCACTGAAGCTTTCTTT
. TRBJ2-4 TRBV5-4 . CASSRTDAKNIQYF TGTGCCAGCAGCAGGACAGACGCCAAAAACATTCAGTACTTC
once TRBJ2-3 TRBV20-1 . CSASLADTQYF TGCAGTGCCAGCCTGGCAGATACGCAGTATTTT
. TRBJ2-6 TRBV4-1 TRBD1 CASSHGTGEGQGSLGANVLTF TGCGCCAGCAGCCACGGGACAGGGGAAGGGCAGGGAAGCCTTGGGGCCAACGTCCTGACTTTC
. TRBJ2-7 TRBV28 . CASRMTGQFFEQYF TGTGCCAGCAGAATGACGGGACAATTTTTCGAGCAGTACTTC
few TRBJ2-1 TRBV11-2 . CASSLGQGRVNEQFF TGTGCCAGCAGCTTAGGGCAGGGGCGGGTCAATGAGCAGTTCTTC
. TRBJ1-1 TRBV7-9 . CASSSAVRQGMNTEAFF TGTGCCAGCAGCTCCGCCGTCCGCCAGGGGATGAACACTGAAGCTTTCTTT
few TRBJ1-2 TRBV30 . CAWSEWTMPYGYTF TGTGCCTGGAGTGAATGGACTATGCCCTATGGCTACACCTTC
few TRBJ2-7 TRBV5-4 . CASSSDRTYEQYF TGTGCCAGCAGCTCCGACAGAACCTACGAGCAGTACTTC
. TRBJ2-2 TRBV7-9 . CASSSPAGRDNTGELFF TGTGCCAGCAGTTCCCCGGCGGGACGGGATAACACCGGGGAGCTGTTTTTT
. TRBJ1-2 TRBV2 . CASSWGIIGTNYGYTF TGTGCCAGCAGCTGGGGGATAATTGGGACTAACTATGGCTACACCTTC
. TRBJ2-5 TRBV2 . CASREGWEETQYF TGTGCCAGCAGAGAAGGATGGGAAGAGACCCAGTACTTC
. TRBJ2-7 TRBV6-5 TRBD1 CASSPRTGGGYEQYF TGTGCCAGCAGCCCCAGGACAGGGGGCGGCTACGAGCAGTACTTC
. TRBJ2-7 TRBV9 . CASSASFGSFCEQYF TGTGCCAGCAGCGCGTCGTTCGGGAGCTTCTGCGAGCAGTACTTC
. TRBJ2-7 TRBV28 . CASSLKSSAQYF TGTGCCAGCAGTTTGAAGTCGTCCGCGCAGTACTTC
once TRBJ1-1 TRBV28 . CASRLPGTGEAFF TGTGCCAGCAGGCTACCTGGGACGGGAGAAGCTTTCTTT
. TRBJ2-5 TRBV15 TRBD2 CATSRGLAGGPETQYF TGTGCCACCAGCAGGGGACTAGCGGGAGGTCCAGAGACCCAGTACTTC
few TRBJ1-1 TRBV7-9 TRBD1 CASRVGTGARMNTEAFF TGTGCCAGCAGAGTTGGGACAGGGGCCCGAATGAACACTGAAGCTTTCTTT
. TRBJ1-5 TRBV28 . CASIMAGGNQPQHF TGTGCCAGCATAATGGCCGGGGGCAATCAGCCCCAGCATTTT
. TRBJ2-1 TRBV19 TRBD2 CASSSSGRAFRRVEQFF TGTGCCAGTAGCTCTAGCGGGAGGGCCTTTCGCAGGGTTGAGCAGTTCTTC
. TRBJ2-2 TRBV5-8 . CASSLAVRNTGELFF TGTGCCAGCAGCTTGGCCGTTAGGAATACCGGGGAGCTGTTTTTT
. TRBJ1-1 TRBV7-2 . CASSLLTPRQNTEAFF TGTGCCAGCAGCTTATTGACCCCCCGCCAGAACACTGAAGCTTTCTTT
. TRBJ2-7 TRBV28 . CASSGHYEQYF TGTGCCAGCTCCGGTCACTACGAGCAGTACTTC
. TRBJ1-4 TRBV5-5 . CASSLRALSTNEKLFF TGTGCCAGCAGCTTAAGGGCCTTATCAACTAATGAAAAACTGTTTTTT
. TRBJ1-5 TRBV28 . CASTEGPSNQPQHF TGTGCCAGCACCGAGGGCCCGAGCAATCAGCCCCAGCATTTT
. TRBJ2-6 TRBV4-1 . CASSRASDRTSGANVLTF TGCGCCAGCAGTCGAGCCTCAGACAGGACCTCTGGGGCCAACGTCCTGACTTTC
. TRBJ2-2 TRBV7-9 . CASSAGASGVGSTGELFF TGTGCCAGCAGCGCGGGGGCCTCCGGTGTAGGTTCCACCGGGGAGCTGTTTTTT
. TRBJ1-1 TRBV6-5 . CASSYGWRNTEAFF TGTGCCAGCAGTTACGGGTGGAGGAACACTGAAGCTTTCTTT
. TRBJ2-5 TRBV10-1 TRBD2 CASSGNSGRKYF TGCGCCAGCAGTGGTAATAGCGGGAGAAAGTACTTC
. TRBJ2-2 TRBV7-9 . CASSPGSDTGELFF TGTGCCAGCAGCCCGGGGAGTGACACCGGGGAGCTGTTTTTT
few TRBJ1-5 TRBV7-8 . CASSTGFNQPQHF TGTGCCAGCAGTACAGGCTTCAATCAGCCCCAGCATTTT
few TRBJ2-7 TRBV30 TRBD2 CAWNAGAYEQYF TGTGCCTGGAATGCGGGGGCCTACGAGCAGTACTTC
. TRBJ1-4 TRBV5-1 . CASSATDPTNEKLFF TGCGCCAGCAGCGCGACGGATCCAACTAATGAAAAACTGTTTTTT
. TRBJ2-2 TRBV27 . CASSASGELFF TGTGCCAGCAGTGCTTCCGGGGAGCTGTTTTTT
. TRBJ2-1 TRBV29-1 TRBD2 CSVEGTSGAYNEQFF TGCAGCGTTGAGGGGACTAGCGGGGCATACAATGAGCAGTTCTTC
. TRBJ2-5 TRBV13 . CASSVGKLQETQYF TGTGCCAGCAGCGTCGGGAAGCTCCAAGAGACCCAGTACTTC
. TRBJ1-4 TRBV28 . CATRGGLNEKLFF TGTGCCACGCGCGGGGGTCTCAATGAAAAACTGTTTTTT
. TRBJ2-5 TRBV28 . CASSSQGTSKTQYF TGTGCCAGCAGTTCCCAAGGGACTTCGAAGACCCAGTACTTC
. TRBJ1-5 TRBV19 . CASKTGSGNQPQHF TGTGCCAGTAAAACAGGGTCAGGCAATCAGCCCCAGCATTTT
once TRBJ2-7 TRBV10-3 . CAISESTGSYEQYF TGTGCCATCAGTGAGTCGACGGGGTCCTACGAGCAGTACTTC
. TRBJ2-5 TRBV7-9 . CATATAADGETQYF TGTGCCACCGCGACGGCGGCTGATGGAGAGACCCAGTACTTC
. TRBJ2-2 TRBV7-9 TRBD2 CAINLAGPRDTGELFF TGTGCCATCAATTTAGCGGGCCCGAGGGACACCGGGGAGCTGTTTTTT